Listed here are 28 T cell receptor beta chains from one sample, sequenced in a study of blood T cell repertoires in COVID-19. TCRdb's table, derived via immunoSEQ multiplex PCR, lists solely in-frame clones and lacks some. This sample has 95,000 to 110,000 clones, with about 80% found just once. The sequenced sample was peripheral blood. Receptor source: a woman older than 75 with active or convalescent COVID-19.

CDR3 coding DNA: TGTGCCAGCAGCCAAGGTCTGGGGGGAAATGAAAAACTGTTTTTT. Encoded protein: CASSQGLGGNEKLFF. V gene TRBV14 combines with J gene TRBJ1-4; a weak D match, TRBD1 (5 bases). The CDR3 consists of 15 residues. Trimming pared 1 base from V and 5 bases from J, leaving 11 bases between. In germline, CDR1 is SGHDN, CDR2 FVKESK.

V and J are TRBV27 and TRBJ1-2; no firm D call. Germline V lookup: CDR1 MNHEY, CDR2 SMNVEV (reference sequence). There are 13 residues in the CDR3. V lost 4 bases, J lost 8 bases, and 14 bases lay in between. CDR3 bases: TGTGCCAGCAGTTCTTCTGGGCAGTTGGGCTACACCTTC. This sequence encodes CASSSSGQLGYTF.

This rearrangement joins TRBV28 to TRBJ1-4; tentative D call: TRBD1 (6 bases). The germline V gene encodes CDR1 MDHEN and CDR2 SYDVKM. This CDR3 is 15 amino acids long. With 4 bases removed from V and 3 bases from J, the gap between germline ends came to 12 bases. CDR3 bases: TGTGCCAGCAGTTCTAACAGGGTAGCTAATGAAAAACTGTTTTTT. Encoded protein: CASSSNRVANEKLFF.

CDR3 DNA sequence: TGTGCCAGCAGCTTCGGCGGGGCCACTAATGAAAAACTGTTTTTT. This codes for CASSFGGATNEKLFF. The V gene is TRBV7-9, the J gene TRBJ1-4, with D possibly TRBD1 on 5 matching bases. The CDR3 is made up of 15 amino acids. Germline CDR1 is SEHNR and CDR2 is FQNEAQ (reference sequence). Trimming removed 3 bases at V and 2 bases at J, with 10 bases between.

The V and J genes are TRBV9 and TRBJ1-1; 8 bases line up with TRBD1. Germline V gene lookup returns CDR1 SGDLS and CDR2 YYNGEE. The V segment lost 0 bases and the J segment 6 bases; nucleotides outside the gene matches: 7. The CDR3 is 15 amino acids. DNA for the CDR3: TGTGCCAGCAGCGTAGTGGTGACAGGGGAGGCTGAAGCTTTCTTT. It encodes CASSVVVTGEAEAFF.

The chain combines TRBV5-6 with TRBJ1-2, with 11 bases lining up with TRBD1. Germline loops: CDR1 SGHDT, CDR2 YYEEEE. V shed 1 base, J shed 3 bases, and the junction held 11 bases outside the gene matches. The CDR3 extends over 18 amino acids. The CDR3 DNA reads as TGTGCCAGCAGCTTGCGTATCGGACAGGGGGCTCTGGACTATGGCTACACCTTC. Protein sequence: CASSLRIGQGALDYGYTF.

The chain links TRBV4-1 to TRBJ2-5; TRBD2 might be the D (7 bases). The V and J ends lost 0 bases and 6 bases respectively, with 14 bases between them. This CDR3 has 15 amino acids. CDR1 MGHRA and CDR2 YSYEKL come from the germline V gene. The chain's CDR3 is CASSQEGGLVKTQYF. CDR3 DNA sequence: TGCGCCAGCAGCCAAGAGGGGGGGCTAGTGAAGACCCAGTACTTC.

The sample holds many counts of this clone. This chain connects TRBV9 to TRBJ2-5; TRBD1 is a possible D gene (5 bases). The CDR3 contains 14 residues. Germline V gene data show CDR1 as SGDLS and CDR2 as YYNGEE. Trimming pared 3 bases from V and 2 bases from J, leaving 11 bases between. Here the CDR3 DNA reads TGTGCCAGCAGCGCGTTTTCAGGGCAAGAGACCCAGTACTTC. Protein: CASSAFSGQETQYF.

The chain recombines TRBV2 with TRBJ1-2, with D perhaps TRBD1 (6 bases). From germline, CDR1 is SNHLY and CDR2 FYNNEI. V lost 7 bases and J lost 7, with 13 bases in between. The CDR3 loop spans 12 amino acids. In DNA, the CDR3 is TGTGCCAGCACCGCGGGGGGCGTTGGCTACACCTTC. This translates into CASTAGGVGYTF.

The chain recombines TRBV25-1 with TRBJ1-4; no firm D call. This CDR3 has 12 amino acids. Between the trimmed V and J ends, which lost 6 bases and 6 bases, there was a span of 8 bases. Germline values: CDR1 MGHDK, CDR2 SYGVNS. CDR3 residues: CASRRGYEKLFF. DNA for the CDR3: TGTGCCAGCAGAAGAGGGTATGAAAAACTGTTTTTT.

This clone was detected a few times. The V gene is TRBV5-6, the J gene TRBJ1-1, with no clear D. The V end lost 3 bases, the J end lost 7 bases, and 16 bases lay between the germline ends. CDR3 length equals 14 residues. Per the germline V gene, CDR1 is SGHDT and CDR2 is YYEEEE. CDR3 region: CASSSKGGSVEAFF. DNA for the CDR3: TGTGCCAGCAGCTCCAAGGGAGGCTCGGTTGAAGCTTTCTTT.

The chain has TRBV7-8 and TRBJ2-7; possibly TRBD2 for D (5 bases). The CDR3 covers 15 residues. Trimming took 0 bases from V and 5 from J, leaving 14 bases between them. Germline V CDR1 and CDR2: SGHVS, FQNEAQ. CDR3 sequence (DNA): TGTGCCAGCAGCTTAGCGCTAGACCGAGGGAACGAGCAGTACTTC. Its protein product is CASSLALDRGNEQYF.

A single count supports this clone. V and J are TRBV6-5 and TRBJ1-2; 7 bases are a match to TRBD1. This CDR3 is built from 15 residues. The germline V gene has CDR1 MNHEY and CDR2 SVGAGI. Losses at the gene ends were 2 bases for V and 5 bases for J; bases not matched to a gene: 8. CDR3 in DNA: TGTGCCAGCAGTTACCGGGACAGCCCCTCTTATGGCTACACCTTC. Translating gives CASSYRDSPSYGYTF.

This clone was detected only a few times. The chain uses TRBV4-1 and TRBJ1-2; possibly TRBD1 for D (5 bases). Germline CDR1 and CDR2: MGHRA and YSYEKL. The CDR3 length is 15 residues. V lost 5 bases, J lost 5 bases, and 18 bases lay in between. The CDR3 sequence: CASSSMGGPDYGYTF. The CDR3, as DNA: TGCGCCAGCAGCAGTATGGGGGGACCCGATTATGGCTACACCTTC.

This sequence joins TRBV6-5 and TRBJ2-1; TRBD1 is a possible D gene (6 bases). The germline V gene encodes CDR1 MNHEY and CDR2 SVGAGI. The length of the CDR3 is 15 residues. Trimming removed 5 bases from V and 2 bases from J, with 13 bases in between. The DNA for the CDR3 is TGTGCCAGCAGTCAGAGGACAGTAACCTACAATGAGCAGTTCTTC. Amino acid sequence: CASSQRTVTYNEQFF.

The chain combines TRBV19 with TRBJ2-1, with D perhaps TRBD2 (6 bases). The CDR3 is made up of 16 amino acids. Germline V gives CDR1 LNHDA, CDR2 SQIVND (reference sequence). With 6 bases removed from V and 4 bases from J, the gap between germline ends came to 19 bases. Written as DNA, the CDR3 is TGTGCCAGTAGAAGGGACTTCCTAACACTATACAATGAGCAGTTCTTC. This encodes CASRRDFLTLYNEQFF.

This clone came up once. The rearrangement links TRBV7-8 to TRBJ1-4; no clear D gene. The V and J ends lost 2 bases and 6 bases respectively, with 13 bases between them. There are 15 residues in the CDR3. Germline-derived CDR1 and CDR2 are SGHVS and FQNEAQ. CDR3: CASSLFWRRDEKLFF. Here the CDR3 DNA reads TGTGCCAGCAGCTTATTTTGGAGGCGTGATGAAAAACTGTTTTTT.

In this sample, this clone turned up a few times. This chain's CDR3 is CASSRLLTGNTEAFF. The CDR3 region has the DNA TGTGCCAGCAGCCGCTTATTAACAGGAAACACTGAAGCTTTCTTT. The V gene is TRBV3-1 (or the pseudogene TRBV3-2), the J gene TRBJ1-1; D possibly corresponds to TRBD1 (5 bases). Deletions cut 4 bases from V and 2 bases from J, with 14 bases between. The V gene's germline CDR1 is LGHDT and CDR2 YNNKEL (reference sequence). The CDR3 sequence is 15 residues long.

This chain joins TRBV6-2 or TRBV6-3 and TRBJ2-2; 12 nucleotides line up with TRBD2. The trim removed 2 bases at V and 5 bases at J, leaving 9 bases unmatched. Germline V gene data show CDR1 as MNHEY and CDR2 as SVGEGT. The CDR3 consists of 18 residues. The CDR3 DNA reads TGTGCCAGCAGTTACGGCGGGCTAGCGGGAGGGAATACCGGGGAGCTGTTTTTT. It yields the protein CASSYGGLAGGNTGELFF.

This sequence joins TRBV24-1 and TRBJ2-1; D possibly corresponds to TRBD2 (6 bases). CDR3 length: 14 amino acids. The V gene lost 5 bases and the J gene lost 4 bases, with 11 bases spanning the gap. Germline-derived CDR1 and CDR2 are KGHDR and SFDVKD. CDR3 residues: CATSVGRLYNEQFF. The CDR3 DNA reads as TGTGCCACCAGTGTAGGGAGGCTTTACAATGAGCAGTTCTTC.

V usage is TRBV7-2 and J usage is TRBJ1-2, with TRBD1 as a possible D gene (6 bases). This CDR3 has 13 amino acids. Per germline, CDR1 SGHTA and CDR2 FQGNSA. With 7 bases removed from V and 8 bases from J, the gap between germline ends came to 17 bases. The DNA of the CDR3 is TGTGCCAGCACCGAGAAGGGGGTGCGAGGCTACACCTTC. Translation gives CASTEKGVRGYTF.

V usage is TRBV10-3 and J usage is TRBJ1-1, with 10 bases aligning to TRBD1. Germline V gene lookup returns CDR1 ENHRY and CDR2 SYGVKD. V lost 8 bases and J lost 1; bases outside the gene matches: 13. This CDR3 spans 17 amino acids. Here the CDR3 DNA reads TGTGCCATCGCAAATCGAGCGGACAGGGGGACGAACACTGAAGCTTTCTTT. It specifies CAIANRADRGTNTEAFF.

The CDR3 bases are TGTGCCAGCAGCGACCGACGGAGCTTGAACACTGAAGCTTTCTTT. This codes for CASSDRRSLNTEAFF. The J gene is TRBJ1-1, the V gene TRBV7-2; D gene ambiguous. This CDR3 spans 15 amino acids. V shed 5 bases and J shed 0 bases, with 13 bases lying between them. CDR1 is SGHTA and CDR2 is FQGNSA in the germline V gene.

The chain is built from TRBV5-1 and TRBJ1-2, with a possible D match to TRBD1 (5 bases). Trimming cost V 0 bases and J 14 bases, with 14 bases left between them. This CDR3 is 12 amino acids long. CDR1 is SGHRS, CDR2 YFSETQ, per germline. CDR3 bases: TGCGCCAGCAGCTTGGAAGGTAGCCAGGGTACCTTC. Translated, it gives CASSLEGSQGTF.

V is TRBV6-4 and J is TRBJ1-6; 9 bases match TRBD1. Germline V gene data show CDR1 as MRHNA and CDR2 as SNTAGT. Losses at the gene ends were 5 bases for V and 9 bases for J; bases not matched to a gene: 5. This CDR3 comprises 14 residues. The CDR3 DNA reads as TGTGCCAGCAGTCGGGACAGGGAGGGTTCACCCCTCCACTTT. Encoded protein: CASSRDREGSPLHF.

This clone occurred a few times. The chain employs TRBV12-3 or TRBV12-4 and TRBJ1-1; maybe TRBD1 (6 bases). The CDR3 extends over 13 amino acids. Trimming shortened V by 3 bases and J by 10 bases, and 15 bases separated the two germline ends. The CDR3 sequence: CASSLEQGFGAFF. CDR3 in DNA: TGTGCCAGCAGTTTGGAACAGGGCTTCGGAGCTTTCTTT.

The rearrangement uses TRBV6-5 and TRBJ2-2; 8 nucleotides line up with TRBD1. The CDR3 loop spans 13 amino acids. Trimming took 6 bases from V and 7 from J; bases not matched to a gene: 4. CDR1 MNHEY and CDR2 SVGAGI come from the germline V gene. CDR3 residues: CASRQQGGGELFF. The DNA of the CDR3 is TGTGCCAGCAGGCAACAGGGGGGCGGGGAGCTGTTTTTT.

This clone occurred once. The chain joins TRBV5-1 to TRBJ1-4, with 8 bases aligning to TRBD1. J gave up 7 bases and V 5 bases, and 10 bases lay outside the gene matches. This CDR3 region has 15 residues. Looked up from germline, CDR1 is SGHRS and CDR2 is YFSETQ. CDR3 residues: CASSRTGSRGEKLFF. CDR3 sequence (DNA): TGCGCCAGCAGTCGGACAGGGTCAAGAGGTGAAAAACTGTTTTTT.